These 28 T cell receptor beta chains share one sample of origin, sequenced in a study of technical replicates of blood from several donors. Clones were read by immunoSEQ multiplex PCR, and TCRdb kept only the in-frame ones, dropping some. The sample shows 9,500 to 15,000 clones, 90% to 95% of them seen only once. Sequenced material: PBMCs. These receptors were taken from a human donor in good health.

J is TRBJ2-3 and V is TRBV2; possible D gene TRBD2, 6 bases. Looked up from germline, CDR1 is SNHLY and CDR2 is FYNNEI. Between the trimmed V and J ends, which lost 7 bases and 4 bases, there was a span of 12 bases. The CDR3 is made up of 13 amino acids. CDR3 nucleotides: TGTGCCAGCACTAAGGACTACGCAGATACGCAGTATTTT. Translation: CASTKDYADTQYF.

This rearrangement joins TRBV29-1 to TRBJ1-1; D not resolved. Germline CDR1 and CDR2: SQVTM and ANQGSEA. V was pared by 5 bases and J by 4 bases, with 17 bases between. This CDR3 spans 14 amino acids. CDR3 region: CSVLTYTTPTEAFF. The CDR3, as DNA: TGCAGCGTTCTCACATATACGACTCCCACTGAAGCTTTCTTT.

This sequence joins TRBV19 and TRBJ2-1; 9 bases map to TRBD1. Trimming at V came to 4 bases and at J to 2 bases, leaving 3 bases not matched to a gene. CDR1 and CDR2 (germline): LNHDA, SQIVND (reference sequence). This CDR3 is 15 amino acids long. The CDR3 DNA is TGTGCCAGTAGTAGAGGGACAGGGCCCTACAATGAGCAGTTCTTC. As protein: CASSRGTGPYNEQFF.

This sequence joins TRBV4-1 and TRBJ2-3; TRBD2 agrees at 11 bases. The CDR3 runs 17 residues. Unmatched junction bases numbered 12, after V lost 4 bases and J lost 6 bases. The germline V gene has CDR1 MGHRA and CDR2 YSYEKL. The CDR3 DNA reads TGCGCCAGCAGCCTTTCTCGACTAGCGGGACCCCTGGATACGCAGTATTTT. Encoded protein: CASSLSRLAGPLDTQYF.

The J gene is TRBJ1-1, the V gene TRBV18; D gene uncertain. Germline loops: CDR1 KGHSH, CDR2 LQKENI. The CDR3 totals 12 residues. Trimming removed 3 bases from V and 10 bases from J, with 12 bases in between. This chain's CDR3 is CASSPPGPGAFF. DNA for the CDR3: TGTGCCAGCTCACCCCCCGGCCCGGGAGCTTTCTTT.

This clone was seen only once. The genes are TRBV15 and TRBJ1-1; no clear D gene. Per germline, CDR1 LNHNV and CDR2 YYDKDF (reference sequence). This CDR3 comprises 18 residues. Trimming cost V 0 bases and J 0 bases, with 17 bases left between them. CDR3 sequence reads: CATSRDTWPHLMNTEAFF. The CDR3 DNA sequence: TGTGCCACCAGCAGAGATACGTGGCCTCACCTCATGAACACTGAAGCTTTCTTT.

The CDR3 sequence: CASSEEIAGGPYNEQFF. The DNA for the CDR3 is TGTGCCAGCAGTGAAGAAATAGCGGGAGGTCCCTACAATGAGCAGTTCTTC. This chain joins TRBV6-1 and TRBJ2-1, with 10 bases aligning to TRBD2. The V segment lost 1 base and the J segment 2 bases; nucleotides outside the gene matches: 5. Per the germline V gene, CDR1 is MNHNS and CDR2 is SASEGT. This CDR3 is 17 amino acids long.

This chain joins TRBV7-9 and TRBJ2-2; 13 nucleotides align to TRBD2. The CDR3 runs to 16 residues. Germline assignment: CDR1 SEHNR and CDR2 FQNEAQ (reference sequence). The J segment lost 4 bases and the V segment lost 5 bases, leaving 4 bases of the junction unmatched. The CDR3 loop reads CASSEGLAGITGELFF. DNA for the CDR3: TGTGCCAGCAGCGAGGGACTAGCGGGAATCACCGGGGAGCTGTTTTTT.

The chain combines TRBV27 with TRBJ2-7; 10 bases align to TRBD1. V trimming: 5 bases; J trimming: 4 bases; junction bases outside the gene matches: 5. The CDR3 covers 14 residues. Germline values: CDR1 MNHEY, CDR2 SMNVEV (reference sequence). Here the CDR3 DNA reads TGTGCCAGCAGTCGGGGGACAGGGGAGTACGAGCAGTACTTC. As protein: CASSRGTGEYEQYF.

This chain joins TRBV19 and TRBJ2-7, with D possibly being TRBD1 (6 bases). CDR1 and CDR2 (germline): LNHDA, SQIVND (reference sequence). V was trimmed by 5 bases and J by 4 bases, leaving 15 bases between them. The CDR3 spans 14 residues. The CDR3 region has the DNA TGTGCCAGTAGTGAAACAGGGTCTTCGTACGAGCAGTACTTC. Its protein is CASSETGSSYEQYF.

V usage is TRBV14 and J usage is TRBJ2-5, with 9 positions matching TRBD1. From germline, CDR1 is SGHDN and CDR2 FVKESK. The CDR3 has 17 amino acids. Losses at the gene ends were 1 base for V and 7 bases for J; bases not matched to a gene: 13. CDR3 nucleotide sequence: TGTGCCAGCAGCCAAGGATCCGGGACAGGGAGTTGGGGGACCCAGTACTTC. Its translation: CASSQGSGTGSWGTQYF. Supplemented by reference TRBV14 and TRBJ2-5, the full variable domain reads EAGVTQFPSHSVIEKGQTVTLRCDPISGHDNLYWYRRVMGKEIKFLLHFVKESKQDESGMPNNRFLAERTGGTYSTLKVQPAELEDSGVYFCASSQGSGTGSWGTQYFGPGTRLLVL.

The chain is built from TRBV6-5 and TRBJ2-7; 8 nucleotides agree with TRBD2. Germline V gene lookup returns CDR1 MNHEY and CDR2 SVGAGI. The V and J ends lost 7 bases and 2 bases, in that order; junction bases with no gene match: 7. CDR3 length: 14 residues. This chain's CDR3 is CASTSTSGTYEQYF. For the CDR3, the DNA is TGTGCCAGCACTAGTACTAGCGGAACCTACGAGCAGTACTTC.

This chain joins TRBV11-3 and TRBJ2-7; 11 nucleotides line up with TRBD1. The germline V gene has CDR1 SGHNT and CDR2 YENEEA. Trimming took 5 bases from V and 3 from J; bases not matched to a gene: 6. There are 15 residues in the CDR3. The CDR3 reads CASSAGDRGFYEQYF. CDR3 in DNA: TGTGCCAGCAGCGCAGGGGACAGGGGGTTCTACGAGCAGTACTTC.

This sequence joins TRBV10-2 and TRBJ1-2; D gene unclear. This CDR3 region has 15 residues. The V end lost 3 bases, the J end lost 4 bases, and 15 bases lay between the germline ends. Germline V CDR1 and CDR2: WSHSY, SAAADI. The CDR3 region has the DNA TGCGCCAGCAGTGATGTCGAGCCAACCCTCTATGGCTACACCTTC. Translation gives CASSDVEPTLYGYTF.

V usage is TRBV27 and J usage is TRBJ1-5; no clear D. This CDR3 region has 14 residues. The V end lost 6 bases, the J end lost 9 bases, and 18 bases lay between the germline ends. CDR1 MNHEY and CDR2 SMNVEV come from the germline V gene (reference sequence). The CDR3 DNA reads as TGTGCCAGCAGCTTTTTTGGGGTCGGGAGGCCCCAGCATTTT. This sequence encodes CASSFFGVGRPQHF.

A few counts support this clone. The genes are TRBV6-5 and TRBJ1-1; D uncertain. The CDR3 has 13 amino acids. Trimming left V 2 bases short and J 5 bases short, with 9 bases between. Germline CDR1 MNHEY, CDR2 SVGAGI. For the CDR3, the DNA is TGTGCCAGCAGTTACAATGACGGGACTGAAGCTTTCTTT. This codes for CASSYNDGTEAFF.

J is TRBJ1-2 and V is TRBV28; a possible D gene is TRBD1 (6 bases). Germline assignment: CDR1 MDHEN and CDR2 SYDVKM. With 5 bases removed from V and 7 bases from J, the gap between germline ends came to 17 bases. The CDR3 totals 14 residues. CDR3 nucleotides: TGTGCCAGCAGTCCCCCGACAGGAATGGGTGGCTACACCTTC. Translating gives CASSPPTGMGGYTF.

The chain recombines TRBV18 with TRBJ1-5, with D unresolved. The CDR3 has 15 residues. The V and J ends lost 2 bases and 0 bases respectively, with 8 bases between them. From germline, CDR1 is KGHSH and CDR2 LQKENI. CDR3 amino acids: CASSPGGDSNQPQHF. Here the CDR3 DNA reads TGTGCCAGCTCACCAGGAGGAGATAGCAATCAGCCCCAGCATTTT.

V gene TRBV30 combines with J gene TRBJ1-2; 9 nucleotides match TRBD1. The CDR3 runs 11 residues. After removal of 8 bases from V and 8 bases from J, the junction contained 6 bases not matched to a gene. Germline V CDR1 and CDR2: GTSNPN, SVGIG (reference sequence). CDR3 in DNA: TGTGCCAGCGGGACAGGGCACGGCTACACCTTC. Translating gives CASGTGHGYTF.

This chain links TRBV18 with TRBJ1-5; D may be TRBD1 (6 bases). Germline CDR1 and CDR2: KGHSH and LQKENI. V lost 3 bases, J lost 5 bases, and 20 bases lay in between. The CDR3 length is 17 residues. Written as DNA, the CDR3 is TGTGCCAGCTCACCCTTCCGCTCACAGGGTGAGGATCAGCCCCAGCATTTT. Its translation: CASSPFRSQGEDQPQHF.

V and J are TRBV7-2 and TRBJ1-1, with a tentative D call TRBD1 (6 bases). With 5 bases removed from V and 11 bases from J, the gap between germline ends came to 15 bases. This CDR3 contains 12 residues. Germline CDR1 and CDR2: SGHTA and FQGNSA. CDR3 in amino acids: CASSLERGKAFF. The CDR3 DNA is TGTGCCAGCAGCCTCGAAAGGGGGAAGGCTTTCTTT. Complete variable domain (other parts from reference TRBV7-2 and TRBJ1-1): GAGVSQSPSNKVTEKGKDVELRCDPISGHTALYWYRQSLGQGLEFLIYFQGNSAPDKSGLPSDRFSAERTGGSVSTLTIQRTQQEDSAVYLCASSLERGKAFFGQGTRLTVV.

The chain joins TRBV27 to TRBJ1-3, with 7 bases matching TRBD1. V lost 0 bases and J lost 3; bases outside the gene matches: 2. CDR3 length equals 15 residues. Germline CDR1 and CDR2: MNHEY and SMNVEV (reference sequence). This CDR3 reads CASSLSWTGGNTIYF. The DNA of the CDR3 is TGTGCCAGCAGTTTATCTTGGACAGGTGGAAACACCATATATTTT.

This clone was recorded only once. The chain is built from TRBV11-2 and TRBJ2-7; 8 bases line up with TRBD2. The CDR3 totals 11 residues. With V trimmed by 5 bases and J by 6 bases, 0 bases remained unmatched. The germline V gene has CDR1 SGHAT and CDR2 FQNNGV. CDR3 coding DNA: TGTGCCAGCAGCCGGGGGGGCGAGCAGTACTTC. Residues: CASSRGGEQYF.

The V call is TRBV5-4, the J call TRBJ2-1, with D tentatively TRBD2 (6 bases). The V gene lost 4 bases and the J gene lost 5 bases, with 16 bases spanning the gap. The CDR3 has 15 amino acids. Germline CDR1 is SGHNT and CDR2 is YYREEE (reference sequence). The CDR3 bases are TGTGCCAGCAGCGCTGAGAGGGAGGCACACAATGAGCAGTTCTTC. Translating gives CASSAEREAHNEQFF.

This clone showed up just once. This rearrangement joins TRBV27 to TRBJ1-1; D unclear. This CDR3 has 13 amino acids. V lost 7 bases to trimming and J lost 4 bases, with 13 bases between them. Germline CDR1 is MNHEY and CDR2 is SMNVEV (reference sequence). The CDR3 region has the DNA TGTGCCAGCACCCTTTCGGGAGGCACTGAAGCTTTCTTT. As protein: CASTLSGGTEAFF.

The chain couples TRBV6-6 to TRBJ2-7; TRBD1 is a possible D gene (6 bases). V lost 5 bases, J lost 6 bases, and 11 bases lay in between. Germline CDR1 MNHNY, CDR2 SVGAGI (reference sequence). This CDR3 region has 12 residues. The CDR3 DNA sequence: TGTGCCAGCAGTCCTTCAGGGGCCGAGCAGTACTTC. This gives the protein CASSPSGAEQYF.

The V gene is TRBV7-9, the J gene TRBJ2-1; D is ambiguous. The CDR3 sequence is 12 residues long. CDR1 is SEHNR, CDR2 FQNEAQ, per germline (reference sequence). The V gene lost 2 bases and the J gene lost 15 bases, with 14 bases spanning the gap. The CDR3 is CASSLKLTDGFF. For the CDR3, the DNA is TGTGCCAGCAGCTTAAAACTTACCGATGGGTTCTTC.

The J gene is TRBJ2-7, the V gene TRBV19, with D tentatively TRBD1 (6 bases). Germline V gene data show CDR1 as LNHDA and CDR2 as SQIVND (reference sequence). The CDR3 totals 15 residues. Trimming took 3 bases from V and 3 from J, leaving 15 bases between them. CDR3 in amino acids: CASSIPSGTFYEQYF. The CDR3 DNA reads TGTGCCAGTAGTATCCCTTCCGGGACATTCTACGAGCAGTACTTC.